This entry describes one T cell receptor (beta chain). What it binds is not known. The germline gives CDR1 SGHRS, CDR2 YFSETQ. The CDR3 runs to 14 residues. Trimming took off 1 base at V and 1 base at J, with 9 bases between the two ends. The assay was immunoSEQ multiplex PCR, and TCRdb's table has in-frame clones only and misses some. This sample has 90,000 to 150,000 clones, with 75% to 95% found just once. The data originate from a study of T cell responses to AZD1222 COVID-19 vaccine. Findings of the study overall: Unmutated variant regions are reportedly targeted by nearly half of spike-specific TCRs.

Sequencing used peripheral blood, obtained on day 0 of AZD1222 vaccination. V usage is TRBV5-1 and J usage is TRBJ2-7; D is unclear. The clonotype was recovered from an adult in good health. The CDR3 DNA reads as TGCGCCAGCAGCTTGAACCCCCCTTCCTACGAGCAGTACTTC. Its protein is CASSLNPPSYEQYF.